The 21 T cell receptor beta chains given below trace back to one sample, sequenced in a study of T cell responses to AZD1222 COVID-19 vaccine. The data were produced by immunoSEQ multiplex PCR, yet TCRdb's version contains in-frame clones alone and is incomplete. The sample holds about 150,000 clones, over 85% seen once. The material was peripheral blood, obtained on day 0 of AZD1222 vaccination. The receptors were sampled from an adult in good health.

The chain recombines TRBV3-1 (or the pseudogene TRBV3-2) with TRBJ1-5; no reliable D call. The CDR3 has 13 amino acids. CDR1 and CDR2 from the germline V gene are LGHDT and YNNKEL (reference sequence). V dropped 4 bases and J dropped 7 bases, with 11 bases sitting between them. The CDR3 DNA reads as TGTGCCAGCAGCCCGTCAGAGGAGCAGCCCCAGCATTTT. Residues: CASSPSEEQPQHF.

This sequence joins TRBV5-1 and TRBJ2-2, with 15 positions matching TRBD2. The CDR3 is 17 residues long. Germline V gives CDR1 SGHRS, CDR2 YFSETQ. Losses at the gene ends were 5 bases for V and 5 bases for J; bases not matched to a gene: 7. CDR3: CASSGTSGGTQTGELFF. The CDR3 region has the DNA TGCGCCAGCAGTGGGACTAGCGGGGGGACCCAAACCGGGGAGCTGTTTTTT.

This rearrangement joins TRBV9 to TRBJ2-3, with D tentatively TRBD1 or TRBD2 (5 bases each). Germline CDR1 reads SGDLS; CDR2 reads YYNGEE. The CDR3 loop spans 17 amino acids. V was clipped by 2 bases and J by 1 base, with 17 bases between them. The CDR3 DNA reads TGTGCCAGCAGCGTGCGAGCTGGGGGTTCCGGCACAGATACGCAGTATTTT. Translated, it gives CASSVRAGGSGTDTQYF.

This chain joins TRBV4-1 and TRBJ1-3, with 7 bases that match TRBD1. Germline V lookup: CDR1 MGHRA, CDR2 YSYEKL. Trimming cost V 9 bases and J 0 bases; bases outside gene matches: 11. This CDR3 comprises 16 residues. The CDR3 DNA reads as TGCGCCAGGAACGGGACAGCCACTACCTCTGGAAACACCATATATTTT. Translating it yields CARNGTATTSGNTIYF.

The chain uses TRBV2 and TRBJ2-7, with D perhaps TRBD1 or TRBD2 (5 bases each). The ends were cut back, 7 bases at V and 3 bases at J, with 19 bases in the middle. Germline V gene sequence: CDR1 SNHLY, CDR2 FYNNEI. CDR3 length equals 15 residues. The CDR3 nucleotides read TGTGCCAGCACACTTTCTCGGGGACGGATCTACGAGCAGTACTTC. Residues: CASTLSRGRIYEQYF.

This chain uses TRBV18 with TRBJ1-1, with no clear D. This CDR3 contains 14 residues. Trimming removed 2 bases at V and 0 bases at J, with 7 bases between. Per the germline V gene, CDR1 is KGHSH and CDR2 is LQKENI. CDR3 sequence reads: CASSPIIMNTEAFF. The CDR3 DNA follows: TGTGCCAGCTCACCAATTATCATGAACACTGAAGCTTTCTTT. Together with reference TRBV18 and TRBJ1-1, the CDR3 gives the full variable domain: NAGVMQNPRHLVRRRGQEARLRCSPMKGHSHVYWYRQLPEEGLKFMVYLQKENIIDESGMPKERFSAEFPKEGPSILRIQQVVRGDSAAYFCASSPIIMNTEAFFGQGTRLTVV.

V and J are TRBV28 and TRBJ1-1; D gene ambiguous. Deletions cut 5 bases from V and 4 bases from J, with 11 bases between. This CDR3 has 13 amino acids. CDR1 is MDHEN and CDR2 is SYDVKM in the germline V gene. CDR3 in DNA: TGTGCCAGCAGTGTTACGGGGATCACTGAAGCTTTCTTT. It yields the protein CASSVTGITEAFF.

V gene TRBV15 combines with J gene TRBJ1-4; D possibly corresponds to TRBD1 (6 bases). The CDR3 is made up of 15 amino acids. Trimming took off 3 bases at V and 8 bases at J, with 16 bases between the two ends. The germline CDR1 and CDR2 sequences are LNHNV and YYDKDF (reference sequence). The CDR3, as DNA: TGTGCCACCAGCAGGCGGGGGGGCGCGGGGGAAAAACTGTTTTTT. Translation gives CATSRRGGAGEKLFF.

The genes are TRBV5-1 and TRBJ2-5; weak D call: TRBD2 (6 bases). V was cut by 0 bases and J by 0 bases, with 9 bases left in between. The CDR3 loop spans 15 amino acids. From germline, CDR1 is SGHRS and CDR2 YFSETQ. For the CDR3, the DNA is TGCGCCAGCAGCTTGGCGGGGGTGTACCAAGAGACCCAGTACTTC. Translating gives CASSLAGVYQETQYF. Looking up the rest from reference TRBV5-1 and TRBJ2-5 gives the full variable domain: KAGVTQTPRYLIKTRGQQVTLSCSPISGHRSVSWYQQTPGQGLQFLFEYFSETQRNKGNFPGRFSGRQFSNSRSEMNVSTLELGDSALYLCASSLAGVYQETQYFGPGTRLLVL.

The J gene is TRBJ1-1, the V gene TRBV6-5; D not certain. This CDR3 has 15 residues. Trimming took 4 bases from V and 0 from J, leaving 12 bases between them. From germline, CDR1 is MNHEY and CDR2 SVGAGI. The DNA for the CDR3 is TGTGCCAGCAGTTGGGCCCGGCCTTTGAACACTGAAGCTTTCTTT. Translating gives CASSWARPLNTEAFF.

Only a few counts were recorded for this clone. The rearrangement links TRBV28 to TRBJ2-1; D possibly corresponds to TRBD1 (6 bases). CDR1 and CDR2 (germline): MDHEN, SYDVKM. CDR3 length: 16 amino acids. The V gene lost 8 bases and the J gene lost 12 bases, with 29 bases spanning the gap. The DNA for the CDR3 is TGTGCCAGCGGCAGGACAGTGACGGGCGGCCGACAAGGGCAGTTCTTC. Translated, it gives CASGRTVTGGRQGQFF.

The CDR3 reads CAWSFRGQGASGLGYTF. CDR3 nucleotides: TGTGCCTGGAGTTTCCGAGGTCAGGGGGCGTCGGGCTTAGGCTACACCTTC. The rearrangement joins TRBV30 to TRBJ1-2, with 8 nucleotides matching TRBD1. The CDR3 is 17 residues long. From germline, CDR1 is GTSNPN and CDR2 SVGIG (reference sequence). Trimming cost V 2 bases and J 8 bases; bases outside gene matches: 19.

This clone was observed a single time. The chain combines TRBV24-1 with TRBJ2-2, with 10 bases aligning to TRBD1. Looked up from germline, CDR1 is KGHDR and CDR2 is SFDVKD. Trimming at V came to 5 bases and at J to 6 bases, leaving 8 bases not matched to a gene. The CDR3 has 16 amino acids. The CDR3 region is CATSAPGDRGAGELFF. CDR3 nucleotides: TGTGCCACCAGTGCCCCGGGGGACAGGGGAGCCGGGGAGCTGTTTTTT.

The V and J genes are TRBV7-2 and TRBJ2-3; no definite D call. The germline CDR1 and CDR2 sequences are SGHTA and FQGNSA. The CDR3 runs 16 residues. Trimming pared 2 bases from V and 2 bases from J, leaving 14 bases between. CDR3 bases: TGTGCCAGCAGCTTATCCCCAACTCGGTTCACAGATACGCAGTATTTT. As protein: CASSLSPTRFTDTQYF.

The chain links TRBV9 to TRBJ2-5; TRBD1 matches 7 bases. After removal of 4 bases from V and 5 bases from J, the junction contained 11 bases not matched to a gene. This CDR3 comprises 15 residues. Germline CDR1 and CDR2: SGDLS and YYNGEE. As DNA, the CDR3 is TGTGCCAGCAGCCTAAAGACAGGGATGGTGGAGACCCAGTACTTC. Translated, it gives CASSLKTGMVETQYF.

The chain joins TRBV18 to TRBJ1-2; D gene unclear. Deletions cut 6 bases from V and 5 bases from J, with 22 bases between. The CDR3 is 16 amino acids. The V gene's germline CDR1 is KGHSH and CDR2 LQKENI. The CDR3 region has the DNA TGTGCCAGCTCTCTACTACCCGCTGAAGTTGGGTATGGCTACACCTTC. This encodes CASSLLPAEVGYGYTF. The full variable domain, with the rest looked up from reference TRBV18 and TRBJ1-2, is NAGVMQNPRHLVRRRGQEARLRCSPMKGHSHVYWYRQLPEEGLKFMVYLQKENIIDESGMPKERFSAEFPKEGPSILRIQQVVRGDSAAYFCASSLLPAEVGYGYTFGSGTRLTVV.

The V call is TRBV9, the J call TRBJ2-2; 11 positions match TRBD1. Germline CDR1 and CDR2: SGDLS and YYNGEE. V was clipped by 6 bases and J by 6 bases; unmatched bases: 7. This CDR3 comprises 15 residues. CDR3 loop: CASKAGTGGPGELFF. Here the CDR3 DNA reads TGTGCCAGCAAGGCCGGGACAGGGGGTCCCGGGGAGCTGTTTTTT.

The rearrangement uses TRBV11-1 and TRBJ1-1, with unresolved D. The germline V and J ends were trimmed by 3 bases and 5 bases, with 13 bases remaining between them. The CDR3 is 14 amino acids. In germline, CDR1 is SGHAT, CDR2 FQDESV (reference sequence). The CDR3: CASSLSGLGTEAFF. Here the CDR3 DNA reads TGTGCCAGCAGCTTGTCCGGCCTGGGAACTGAAGCTTTCTTT.

The chain joins TRBV7-2 to TRBJ1-5, with TRBD1 matching 8 bases. With 5 bases clipped from V and 3 bases from J, the junction kept 6 bases outside the gene matches. This CDR3 region has 15 residues. Germline V CDR1 and CDR2: SGHTA, FQGNSA. DNA of the CDR3: TGTGCCAGCAGCGCCCGGACAGGGTACAATCAGCCCCAGCATTTT. Amino acid sequence: CASSARTGYNQPQHF.

This clone was counted a single time. The rearrangement joins TRBV19 to TRBJ1-1; tentative D call: TRBD1 (6 bases). The CDR3 is made up of 14 amino acids. Germline loops: CDR1 LNHDA, CDR2 SQIVND (reference sequence). Trimming removed 7 bases at V and 4 bases at J, with 16 bases between. This CDR3 is CASNKGDIGTEAFF. CDR3 nucleotides: TGTGCCAGTAACAAGGGGGATATAGGCACTGAAGCTTTCTTT.

The gene calls are TRBV5-1 and TRBJ2-1, with 13 bases fitting TRBD2. The CDR3 sequence is 17 residues long. The V gene's germline CDR1 is SGHRS and CDR2 YFSETQ. V lost 0 bases and J lost 7; bases outside the gene matches: 7. The DNA for the CDR3 is TGCGCCAGCAGCTTGGAGACCCTGGGACTAGCGGGGAATGAGCAGTTCTTC. Protein: CASSLETLGLAGNEQFF.